This entry concerns a single T cell receptor (beta chain). Its cognate antigen is unknown. The data are from a study of cytomegalovirus exposure and HLA in healthy donors. This CDR3 region has 13 residues. In germline, CDR1 is SGHRS, CDR2 YFSETQ. Trimming stripped 3 bases from V and 3 bases from J, with 9 bases between. This PCR relied on a set of 60 Vbeta primers and 13 Jbeta primers. Data came from immunoSEQ multiplex PCR; TCRdb stores just in-frame clones and leaves some out. The sample shows roughly 160,000 clones, almost 80% of them seen only once. Findings and caveats of the study: Per published accounts, TCR beta sequences correctly predicted the HLA-A and HLA-B alleles of most subjects. It was around 160 TCR beta chains that were listed as cytomegalovirus-associated.

The chain recombines TRBV5-1 with TRBJ1-1; D perhaps matches TRBD1 (6 bases). Sequencing input: PBMCs. The clonotype was recovered from a man between 50 and 59 years old in good health and CMV-seropositive. CDR3 in amino acids: CASSSRQDTEAFF. As DNA, the CDR3 is TGCGCCAGCAGCTCGCGACAGGACACTGAAGCTTTCTTT.